A single sample is the source of the 6 T cell receptor beta chains below, sequenced in a study of PD-1 blockade in classical Hodgkin lymphoma. Following autologous stem cell transplantation, relapse occurred in every patient, and exposure to brentuximab vedotin varied. Investigators isolated CD4+ T cells from thawed PBMCs through magnetic negative selection. The repertoire was sequenced with immunoSEQ multiplex PCR; TCRdb's copy has only in-frame clones and lacks some. Of about 7,600 clones listed, approximately 80% are singletons. The sequences come from CD4+ T cells from blood, collected at baseline. These receptor sequences come from a human donor with classical Hodgkin lymphoma.

The genes are TRBV6-1 and TRBJ1-6; TRBD1 aligns across 7 bases. CDR3 length: 14 residues. Unmatched junction bases numbered 1, after V lost 6 bases and J lost 2 bases. The V gene's germline CDR1 is MNHNS and CDR2 SASEGT. CDR3 loop: CASSGTAYNSPLHF. The CDR3 nucleotides read TGTGCCAGCAGCGGGACAGCCTATAATTCACCCCTCCACTTT.

This clone was counted only a few times. This chain uses TRBV5-4 with TRBJ1-2; D is perhaps TRBD1 (6 bases). The V gene lost 0 bases and the J gene lost 2 bases, with 8 bases spanning the gap. This CDR3 is built from 14 residues. The V gene's germline CDR1 is SGHNT and CDR2 YYREEE (reference sequence). Here the CDR3 DNA reads TGTGCCAGCAGCTTGGACAGGGAGAACTATGGCTACACCTTC. Its protein is CASSLDRENYGYTF.

The V gene is TRBV18, the J gene TRBJ1-2; possibly TRBD1 for D (5 bases). Germline-derived CDR1 and CDR2 are KGHSH and LQKENI. This CDR3 has 15 residues. The V gene lost 0 bases and the J gene lost 8 bases, with 16 bases spanning the gap. DNA for the CDR3: TGTGCCAGCTCACCACCCCAGGGAGCGGCAGGGGGCTACACCTTC. Amino acids: CASSPPQGAAGGYTF. The variable domain in full, completed from reference TRBV18 and TRBJ1-2, reads NAGVMQNPRHLVRRRGQEARLRCSPMKGHSHVYWYRQLPEEGLKFMVYLQKENIIDESGMPKERFSAEFPKEGPSILRIQQVVRGDSAAYFCASSPPQGAAGGYTFGSGTRLTVV.

This clone was counted a single time. The gene calls are TRBV5-1 and TRBJ1-4; 7 nucleotides match TRBD1. The CDR3 runs to 15 residues. Germline CDR1 SGHRS, CDR2 YFSETQ. The trim removed 4 bases at V and 0 bases at J, leaving 3 bases unmatched. The CDR3 spells CASSRRGPTNEKLFF. The CDR3 DNA reads as TGCGCCAGCAGCCGTAGGGGGCCAACTAATGAAAAACTGTTTTTT.

The gene calls are TRBV2 and TRBJ1-5; unclear D gene. This CDR3 is built from 13 residues. The germline gives CDR1 SNHLY, CDR2 FYNNEI. V lost 1 base to trimming and J lost 3 bases, with 4 bases between them. In DNA, the CDR3 is TGTGCCAGCAGTGAAGTAGTCAATCAGCCCCAGCATTTT. It encodes CASSEVVNQPQHF.

The CDR3 region is CASSLGGTSGSSHEQFF. In nucleotides, the CDR3 is TGCGCCAGCAGCTTGGGGGGCACTAGCGGGAGCTCCCATGAGCAGTTCTTC. The rearrangement uses TRBV5-1 and TRBJ2-1; 11 bases fit TRBD2. The germline CDR1 and CDR2 sequences are SGHRS and YFSETQ. This CDR3 is 17 amino acids long. V dropped 0 bases and J dropped 8; count of bases not matched to a gene: 10. The full variable domain, in which reference TRBV5-1 and TRBJ2-1 provide the parts outside the CDR3, is KAGVTQTPRYLIKTRGQQVTLSCSPISGHRSVSWYQQTPGQGLQFLFEYFSETQRNKGNFPGRFSGRQFSNSRSEMNVSTLELGDSALYLCASSLGGTSGSSHEQFFGPGTRLTVL.